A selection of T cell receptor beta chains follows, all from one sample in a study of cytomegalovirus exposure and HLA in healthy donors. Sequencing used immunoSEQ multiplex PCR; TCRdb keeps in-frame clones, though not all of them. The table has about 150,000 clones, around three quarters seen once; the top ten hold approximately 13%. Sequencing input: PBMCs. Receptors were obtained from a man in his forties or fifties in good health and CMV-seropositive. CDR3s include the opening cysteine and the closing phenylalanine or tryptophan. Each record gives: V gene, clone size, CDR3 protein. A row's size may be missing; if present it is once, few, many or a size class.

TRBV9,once,CASSPYSAYNANTEAFF
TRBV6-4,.,CASSAGGPTDTQYF
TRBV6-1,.,CASSVRYSGANGLTF
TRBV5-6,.,CASSLGYRVTDTQYF
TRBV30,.,CAWRGTSGRGETQYF
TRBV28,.,CASSLPAGRGQFF
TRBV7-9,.,CASSLGTGIGEQYF
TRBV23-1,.,CASREGGTGKMLEAFF
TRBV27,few,CASSLRAGGGYTF
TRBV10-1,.,CASFREAGSGNTIYF
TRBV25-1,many,CASSERGHGETQYF
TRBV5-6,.,CASSSGLAYNEQFF
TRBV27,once,CASSSRVPTYEQYF
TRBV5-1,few,CASSLPELNYGYTF
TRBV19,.,CASSIRFTDTQYF
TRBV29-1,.,CSARTGTDTQYF
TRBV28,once,CASRFQGGEQYF
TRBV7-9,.,CASSEGGHGYTF
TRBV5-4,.,CASRAQTGANTEAFF
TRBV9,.,CASSVGQGQETQYF
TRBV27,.,CASSLGTGGFYGYTF
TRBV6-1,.,CASSGGQGLAEAFF
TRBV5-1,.,CASSPRVDYRVGETQYF
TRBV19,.,CASSISGQNGYTF
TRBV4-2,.,CASSQDRGQGSYEQYF
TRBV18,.,CASSPSGTGGGGEAFF
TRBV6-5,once,CASSYSELLAQYEQYF
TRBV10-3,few,CAISPSTGEPTNEQFF
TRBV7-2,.,CASSVRVGELFF
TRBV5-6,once,CASSGRQGTNSPLHF
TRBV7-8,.,CASSLARFQPQHF
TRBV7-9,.,CASIPRSYSYNEQFF
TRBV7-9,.,CASSPPDRRTYNEQFF
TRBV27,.,CASSSHRTSGITDTQYF
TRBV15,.,CATSRGGTGNYGYTF
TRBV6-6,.,CASSPALARGNNEQFF
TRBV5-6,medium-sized,CASSYGTVPQYF
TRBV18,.,CASSSGQAFNQPQHF
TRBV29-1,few,CSVIWWDRGSYEQYF